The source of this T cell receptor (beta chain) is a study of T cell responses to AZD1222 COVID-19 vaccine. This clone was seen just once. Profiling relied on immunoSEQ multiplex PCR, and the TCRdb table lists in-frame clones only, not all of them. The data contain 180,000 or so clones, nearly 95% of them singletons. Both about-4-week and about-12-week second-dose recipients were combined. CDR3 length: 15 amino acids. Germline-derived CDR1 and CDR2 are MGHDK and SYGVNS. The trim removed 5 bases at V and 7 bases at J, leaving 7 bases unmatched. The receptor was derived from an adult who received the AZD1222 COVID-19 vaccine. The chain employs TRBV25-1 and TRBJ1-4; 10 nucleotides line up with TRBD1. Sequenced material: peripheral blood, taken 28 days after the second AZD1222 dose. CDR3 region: CASSPTRDRGEKLFF. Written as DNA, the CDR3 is TGTGCCAGCAGTCCTACCAGGGACAGGGGTGAAAAACTGTTTTTT.